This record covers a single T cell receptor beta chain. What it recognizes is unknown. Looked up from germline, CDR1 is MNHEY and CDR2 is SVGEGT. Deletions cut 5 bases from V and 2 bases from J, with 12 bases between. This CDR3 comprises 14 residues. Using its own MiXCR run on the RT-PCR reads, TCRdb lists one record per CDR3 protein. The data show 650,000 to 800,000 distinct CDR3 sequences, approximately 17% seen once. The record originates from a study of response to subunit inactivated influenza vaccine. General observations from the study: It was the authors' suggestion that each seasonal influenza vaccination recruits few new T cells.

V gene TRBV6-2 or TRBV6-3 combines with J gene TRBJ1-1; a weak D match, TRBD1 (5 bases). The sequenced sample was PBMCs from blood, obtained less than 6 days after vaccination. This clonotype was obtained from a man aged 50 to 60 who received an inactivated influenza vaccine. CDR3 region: CASSRGTHNTEAFF. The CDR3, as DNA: TGTGCCAGCAGTCGAGGGACGCACAACACTGAAGCTTTCTTT.